This TCR beta chain was found in a study of control samples from healthy donors and cancer patients. Here immunoSEQ multiplex PCR was the method, and the copy in TCRdb shows in-frame clones only, minus some. The sample lists tens of thousands of clones; 91% were seen once. Trimming removed 2 bases from V and 8 bases from J, with 24 bases in between. CDR1 is KGHSH, CDR2 LQKENI, per germline. CDR3 length: 17 amino acids. The sequence was collected from a man aged 50 to 59 with lung cancer. The sequenced material came from PBMCs. This chain joins TRBV18 and TRBJ1-2, with D tentatively TRBD1 (6 bases). The CDR3 DNA sequence: TGTGCCAGCTCACCAGACAGATCGACTGGGGGGCCAGACGGCTACACCTTC. Residues: CASSPDRSTGGPDGYTF.